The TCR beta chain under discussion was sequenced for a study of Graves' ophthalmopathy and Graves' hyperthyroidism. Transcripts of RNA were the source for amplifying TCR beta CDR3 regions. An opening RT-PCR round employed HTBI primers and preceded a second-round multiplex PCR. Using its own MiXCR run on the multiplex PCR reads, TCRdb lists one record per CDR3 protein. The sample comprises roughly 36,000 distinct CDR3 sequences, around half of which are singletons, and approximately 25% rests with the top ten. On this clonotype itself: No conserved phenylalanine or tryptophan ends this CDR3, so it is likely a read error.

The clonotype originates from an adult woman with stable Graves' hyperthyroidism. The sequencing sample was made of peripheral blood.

In nucleotides, the CDR3 is TGTGCCACAACGGACAGAAAGATTATCTACAACTCCTACGAGCAGTACCTC. This gives the protein CATTDRKIIYNSYEQYL. The chain uses TRBV11-2 and TRBJ2-7; possibly TRBD1 for D (6 bases). V was cut by 10 bases and J by 0 bases, with 25 bases left in between. This CDR3 has 17 amino acids. The V gene's germline CDR1 is SGHAT and CDR2 FQNNGV.